This TCR beta chain was sequenced in a study of identical twins (dated by TCRdb to about 2016). Turning to the overall study: To test whether fetal clonotypes persist, the study used deep sequencing on TCR alpha and beta repertoires from monozygotic twins, unrelated adults of various ages, and cord blood. To rule out contamination, the twin experiments were replicated at different times with different library preparation protocols. Here is what the overall study found, with its caveats: In beta out-of-frame sequences, excess twin sharing was weaker, because having fewer shared sequences lowered the signal-to-noise ratio. Fewer insertions were carried by abundant cord blood beta clonotypes; a weaker similar trend was observed in young adult naive repertoires, while no such trend was observed in memory repertoires. Zero-insertion analyses could be partly confounded by invariant T cells such as MAIT and iNKT, although diverse VJ usage argued against such confounding for most clonotypes. Compared with coincidental sharing between unrelated individuals, out-of-frame TCR alpha sequences shared between twins showed an excess of sequences with low generation probability. In monozygotic twins, out-of-frame TCR alpha sharing was systematically underestimated by recombination models, although the models agreed with sharing between unrelated individuals. Because the same donors could not be followed over many years, the conclusions relied on cross-sectional statistical analysis.

This clonotype was observed a few times. The antigen it recognizes is unknown. There are no base qualities to consult, and no much larger clone falls within one base. Only healthy Caucasian donors were included. The study also sequenced three unrelated non-twin adults: a male aged 18 to 30, a male aged 50 to 59 and a female aged 50 to 59. Using Miltenyi CD45RO+ enrichment and human naive T-cell isolation kits, memory (CD45RO+) and naive T cells were isolated from PBMC. The library relied on 5' RACE. The listed sequencing device is Illumina HiSeq 2000. A universal primer binding site was added through template switching, and the final cDNA carried a unique molecular identifier so that TCR cDNA molecules could be counted accurately. First-strand cDNA for TCR alpha and beta chains was synthesized from specific primers in the conserved constant-segment region. Each cDNA library was double barcoded, with a SMART-Mk sample barcode plus Illumina barcodes, to control for contamination. Two successive PCR steps introduced TruSeq adapter sequences along with Illumina sample barcodes. Sequencing of the TCR alpha and beta cDNA libraries was done on the Illumina HiSeq platform using custom primers. Per the authors' processing: MiGEC processed the raw reads to extract unique molecular identifiers, while MiXCR was used to determine the CDR3 positions. Recombination models were inferred per individual with the repgenHMM and IGoR tools using an EM algorithm. The analysis of shared clonotypes was done with the tcR package in R, with sharing normalized by the product of cloneset sizes. To study raw recombination without the effects of thymic and clonal selection, out-of-frame nonproductive sequences were analyzed. Starting from the raw public reads, TCRdb applied fastp trimming at Q25, assembled clones with MiXCR and retained in-frame beta chains. Rows merge per CDR3 protein into single entries with the most common DNA and genes. None of the V and J calls come from the authors' own analysis; TCRdb made them. This sample holds 420,000 or so distinct CDR3 sequences; roughly 20% were observed only once. About 12% of the sample is in the top ten clones.

The TCR sequence derives from a man between 50 and 59 years old in good health. The sequencing sample was made of naive T cells sorted from blood. The cell subset or site label corresponds to: cells isolated with a human naive T-cell isolation kit.

The base sequence is TGTGCCAGCAGCTTAGAGAGGACAGGGGGCAATCAGCCCCAGCATTTT. It codes for CASSLERTGGNQPQHF. The chain couples TRBV7-8 to TRBJ1-5, with TRBD1 identical over 9 junction bases. Trimmed from V: 1 base; trimmed from J: 2 bases; junction bases lacking a gene match: 3. The CDR3 covers 16 residues, taking in both the cysteine and the phenylalanine. The read is trimmed to its CDR3 DNA, 48 bases read in frame from base 1. The germline V gene gives CDR1 as SGHVS and CDR2 as FQNEAQ. The entire variable domain, with the stretches around the CDR3 drawn from the reference TRBV7-8 and TRBJ1-5 proteins, is GAGVSQSPRYKVAKRGQDVALRCDPISGHVSLFWYQQALGQGPEFLTYFQNEAQLDKSGLPSDRFFAERPEGSVSTLKIQRTQQEDSAVYLCASSLERTGGNQPQHFGDGTRLSIL.